This T cell receptor (beta chain) was sequenced for a study of spatial heterogeneity in lung cancer. Study as a whole: Consistent detection of more beta-chain than alpha-chain sequences was observed.

Individually, TCR cDNA molecules were each labelled with a unique molecular identifier. Each CDR3 protein gets one entry after TCRdb re-called the 5' RACE reads with MiXCR. The sample shows about 39,000 distinct CDR3 sequences, 5.8% of them seen only once. With respect to this clonotype: Its antigen is as yet unknown.

Trimming removed 0 bases at V and 2 bases at J, with 18 bases between. CDR1 is GTSNPN and CDR2 is SVGIG in the germline V gene (reference sequence). The CDR3 is 17 amino acids. Time point indicated: sample taken at primary tumor resection. Whole RNA, which was extracted from tumor, nontumor lung tissue or frozen PBMC, was sequenced without any cell sorting. The donors were 72 patients with non-small cell lung cancer that was early-stage and untreated. Study-level results: The study found ubiquitous expanded tumor TCRs in blood more at resection than follow-up.

The receptor was derived from a male donor with early-stage non-small cell lung cancer. Sequences were derived from PBMCs, sampled at surgery. The chain is built from TRBV30 and TRBJ2-3; D is undetermined. CDR3 sequence reads: CAWSVWGLGLNTDTQYF. Here the CDR3 DNA reads TGTGCCTGGAGTGTATGGGGTTTGGGGTTAAACACAGATACGCAGTATTTT.